This T cell receptor (beta chain) was profiled in a study of cytomegalovirus exposure and HLA in healthy donors. 13 Jbeta primers and 60 Vbeta primers were used for the PCR. TCRdb's table, derived via immunoSEQ multiplex PCR, lists solely in-frame clones and lacks some. The sample records roughly 190,000 clones, around three quarters being singletons. This CDR3 has 13 amino acids. Germline-derived CDR1 and CDR2 are MNHNY and SVGAGI (reference sequence). J was trimmed by 8 bases and V by 4 bases; bases with no gene match: 4. The sample comprised PBMCs. This receptor was identified in a woman aged 25 to 39 in good health and CMV-seropositive. V usage is TRBV6-6 and J usage is TRBJ2-1; 8 nucleotides match TRBD1. The CDR3 region has the DNA TGTGCCAGCAGTTCCACAGGGGGGTATGAGCAGTTCTTC. This encodes CASSSTGGYEQFF.